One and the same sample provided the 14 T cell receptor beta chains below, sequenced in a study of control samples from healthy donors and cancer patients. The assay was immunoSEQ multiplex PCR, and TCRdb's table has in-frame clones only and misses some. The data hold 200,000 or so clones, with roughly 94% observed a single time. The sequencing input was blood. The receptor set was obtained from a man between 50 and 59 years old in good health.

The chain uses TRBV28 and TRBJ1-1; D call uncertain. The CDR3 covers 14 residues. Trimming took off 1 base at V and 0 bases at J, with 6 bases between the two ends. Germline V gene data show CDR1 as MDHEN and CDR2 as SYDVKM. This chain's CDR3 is CASSLFNMNTEAFF. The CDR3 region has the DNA TGTGCCAGCAGTTTATTTAACATGAACACTGAAGCTTTCTTT. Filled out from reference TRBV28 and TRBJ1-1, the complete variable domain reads DVKVTQSSRYLVKRTGEKVFLECVQDMDHENMFWYRQDPGLGLRLIYFSYDVKMKEKGDIPEGYSVSREKKERFSLILESASTNQTSMYLCASSLFNMNTEAFFGQGTRLTVV.

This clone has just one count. CDR3 in DNA: TGTGCCAGCAGTGGGGCAGTCCAAGAGACCCAGTACTTC. It specifies CASSGAVQETQYF. The rearrangement uses TRBV2 and TRBJ2-5; D gene ambiguous. Per germline, CDR1 SNHLY and CDR2 FYNNEI. The V end was cut by 4 bases, the J end by 1 base, with 7 bases between. The CDR3 consists of 13 residues.

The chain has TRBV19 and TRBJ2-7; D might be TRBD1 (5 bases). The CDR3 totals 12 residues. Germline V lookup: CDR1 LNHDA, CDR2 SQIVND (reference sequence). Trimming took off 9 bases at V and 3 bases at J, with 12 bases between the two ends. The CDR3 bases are TGTGCCAGCTCCCCAGGGCGCTACGAGCAGTACTTC. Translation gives CASSPGRYEQYF. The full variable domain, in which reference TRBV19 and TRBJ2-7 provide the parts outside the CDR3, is DGGITQSPKYLFRKEGQNVTLSCEQNLNHDAMYWYRQDPGQGLRLIYYSQIVNDFQKGDIAEGYSVSREKKESFPLTVTSAQKNPTAFYLCASSPGRYEQYFGPGTRLTVT.

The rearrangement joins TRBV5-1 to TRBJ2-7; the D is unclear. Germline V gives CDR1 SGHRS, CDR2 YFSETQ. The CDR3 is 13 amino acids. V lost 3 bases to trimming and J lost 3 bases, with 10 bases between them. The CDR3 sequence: CASSSLQSYEQYF. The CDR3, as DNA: TGCGCCAGCAGCTCCTTACAGAGCTACGAGCAGTACTTC.

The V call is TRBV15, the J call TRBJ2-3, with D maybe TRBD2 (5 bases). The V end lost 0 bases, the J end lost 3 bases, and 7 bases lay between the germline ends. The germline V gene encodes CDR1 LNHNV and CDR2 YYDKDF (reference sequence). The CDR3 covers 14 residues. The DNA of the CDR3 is TGTGCCACCAGCAGAGATGAGGGTACAGATACGCAGTATTTT. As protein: CATSRDEGTDTQYF. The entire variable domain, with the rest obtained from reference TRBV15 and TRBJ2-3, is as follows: DAMVIQNPRYQVTQFGKPVTLSCSQTLNHNVMYWYQQKSSQAPKLLFHYYDKDFNNEADTPDNFQSRRPNTSFCFLDIRSPGLGDTAMYLCATSRDEGTDTQYFGPGTRLTVL.

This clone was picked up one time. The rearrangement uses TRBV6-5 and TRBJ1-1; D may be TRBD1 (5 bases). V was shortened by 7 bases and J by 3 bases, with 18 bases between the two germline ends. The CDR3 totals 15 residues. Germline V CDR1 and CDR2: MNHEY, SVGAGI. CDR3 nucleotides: TGTGCCAGCACCAACCGGCAGGGCCGCTACACTGAAGCTTTCTTT. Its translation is CASTNRQGRYTEAFF.

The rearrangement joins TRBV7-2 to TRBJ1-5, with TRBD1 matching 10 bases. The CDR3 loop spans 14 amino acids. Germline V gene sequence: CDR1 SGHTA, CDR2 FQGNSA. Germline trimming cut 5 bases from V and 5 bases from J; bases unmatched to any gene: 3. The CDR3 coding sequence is TGTGCCAGCAGCGGACAGGGGGGAGATCAGCCCCAGCATTTT. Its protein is CASSGQGGDQPQHF.

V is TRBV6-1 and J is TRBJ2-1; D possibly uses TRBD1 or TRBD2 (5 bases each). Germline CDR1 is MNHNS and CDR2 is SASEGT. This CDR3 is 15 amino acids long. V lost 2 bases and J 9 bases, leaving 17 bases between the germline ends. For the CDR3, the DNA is TGTGCCAGCAGTGAACCCAGGGTGGCTAGCACTGAGCAGTTCTTC. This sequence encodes CASSEPRVASTEQFF.

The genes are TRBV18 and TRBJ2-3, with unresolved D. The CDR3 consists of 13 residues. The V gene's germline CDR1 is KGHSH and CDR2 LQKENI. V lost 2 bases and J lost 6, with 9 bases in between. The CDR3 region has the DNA TGTGCCAGCTCACCAGACCATCGGGATACGCAGTATTTT. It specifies CASSPDHRDTQYF.

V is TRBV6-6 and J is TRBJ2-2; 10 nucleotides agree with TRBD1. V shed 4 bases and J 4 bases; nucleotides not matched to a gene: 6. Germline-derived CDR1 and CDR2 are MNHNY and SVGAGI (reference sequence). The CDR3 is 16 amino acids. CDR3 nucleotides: TGTGCCAGCAGTTCCCTGGGACAGGGGATCACCGGGGAGCTGTTTTTT. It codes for CASSSLGQGITGELFF.

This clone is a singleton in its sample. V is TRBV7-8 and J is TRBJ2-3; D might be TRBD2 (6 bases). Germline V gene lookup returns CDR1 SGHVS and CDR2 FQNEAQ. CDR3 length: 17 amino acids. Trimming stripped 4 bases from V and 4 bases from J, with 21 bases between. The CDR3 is CASSYSFGAGGADTQYF. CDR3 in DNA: TGTGCCAGCAGCTATTCCTTCGGAGCGGGTGGCGCAGATACGCAGTATTTT.

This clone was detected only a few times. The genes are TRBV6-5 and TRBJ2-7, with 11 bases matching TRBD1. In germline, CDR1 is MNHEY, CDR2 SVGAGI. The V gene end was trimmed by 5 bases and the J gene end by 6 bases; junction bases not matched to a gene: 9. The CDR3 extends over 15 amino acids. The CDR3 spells CASSRTGGRGLEQYF. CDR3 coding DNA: TGTGCCAGCAGTCGGACAGGGGGCCGGGGCCTCGAGCAGTACTTC.

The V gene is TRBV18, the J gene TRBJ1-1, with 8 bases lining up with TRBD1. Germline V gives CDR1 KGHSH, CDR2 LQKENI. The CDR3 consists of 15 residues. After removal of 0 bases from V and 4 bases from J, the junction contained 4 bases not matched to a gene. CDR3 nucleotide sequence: TGTGCCAGCTCACCACCGTCCAGGGGGCTCACTGAAGCTTTCTTT. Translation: CASSPPSRGLTEAFF.

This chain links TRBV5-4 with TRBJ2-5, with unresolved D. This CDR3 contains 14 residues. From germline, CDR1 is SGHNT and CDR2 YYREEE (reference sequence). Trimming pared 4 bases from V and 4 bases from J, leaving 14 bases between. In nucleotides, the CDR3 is TGTGCCAGCAGCACCCTAGGAATCTCAGAGACCCAGTACTTC. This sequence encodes CASSTLGISETQYF.